These 18 T cell receptor beta chains came from one sample sequenced in a study of blood T cells in healthy people across ages. The second PCR ran about 6 to 12 cycles with a sample-barcoded 5' primer and J-beta primers. TCRdb analysed the 5' RACE reads with MiXCR anew, one entry per CDR3 protein. Of about 1.1 million distinct CDR3 sequences listed, less than 45% were seen once; the top ten hold less than 15%. Sequences were obtained from blood. The receptor source for this set is a man between 18 and 29 years old in good health.

This clonotype came up a few times. This chain joins TRBV20-1 and TRBJ1-6, with D hard to call. Germline-derived CDR1 and CDR2 are DFQATT and SNEGSKA (reference sequence). This CDR3 contains 16 residues. V was shortened by 5 bases and J by 0 bases, with 14 bases between the two germline ends. CDR3 nucleotides: TGCAGTGCTTTAAATTTGGGGAGCTCCTATAATTCACCCCTCCACTTT. Its translation is CSALNLGSSYNSPLHF.

The sample holds a few counts of this clonotype. The chain couples TRBV5-1 to TRBJ2-3; 7 positions agree with TRBD2. With 4 bases clipped from V and 6 bases from J, the junction kept 5 bases outside the gene matches. CDR1 is SGHRS, CDR2 YFSETQ, per germline. This CDR3 spans 13 amino acids. For the CDR3, the DNA is TGCGCCAGCAGCCCGTTTAGCGGGGATACGCAGTATTTT. Its protein product is CASSPFSGDTQYF. The entire variable domain, with the rest obtained from reference TRBV5-1 and TRBJ2-3, is as follows: KAGVTQTPRYLIKTRGQQVTLSCSPISGHRSVSWYQQTPGQGLQFLFEYFSETQRNKGNFPGRFSGRQFSNSRSEMNVSTLELGDSALYLCASSPFSGDTQYFGPGTRLTVL.

This clonotype appeared a few times. The J gene is TRBJ2-5, the V gene TRBV3-1; no firm D call. The CDR3 loop spans 14 amino acids. Germline lookup yields CDR1 LGHDT and CDR2 YNNKEL (reference sequence). With 2 bases removed from V and 2 bases from J, the gap between germline ends came to 9 bases. CDR3 sequence: CASSQSETQETQYF. CDR3 sequence (DNA): TGTGCCAGCAGCCAATCGGAGACACAAGAGACCCAGTACTTC.

The rearrangement links TRBV9 to TRBJ1-6, with unresolved D. CDR3 length: 14 amino acids. Trimming took 4 bases from V and 13 from J, leaving 18 bases between them. Germline V lookup: CDR1 SGDLS, CDR2 YYNGEE. The CDR3 here is CASSPIWTDSPLHF. The CDR3 nucleotides read TGTGCCAGCAGCCCTATATGGACCGACTCTCCCCTCCACTTT.

This clonotype showed up just a few times. The chain uses TRBV4-2 and TRBJ1-5; unclear D gene. Trimming removed 3 bases from V and 3 bases from J, with 6 bases in between. CDR3 length equals 13 residues. Germline CDR1 LGHNA, CDR2 YNFKEQ. For the CDR3, the DNA is TGTGCCAGCAGCCAGCTTAACAATCAGCCCCAGCATTTT. Amino acids: CASSQLNNQPQHF.

The chain couples TRBV4-1 to TRBJ2-7; D call uncertain. Germline V gives CDR1 MGHRA, CDR2 YSYEKL. This CDR3 has 16 residues. Trimming removed 1 base at V and 7 bases at J, with 20 bases between. The CDR3 nucleotides are TGCGCCAGCAGCCAAGGGCGTCTAAGCTCCTACAATGAGCAGTACTTC. It is translated as CASSQGRLSSYNEQYF.

CDR3 loop: CASSQDLSQDSSYNEQFF. CDR3 nucleotides: TGCGCCAGCAGCCAAGATCTAAGTCAGGATAGCTCCTACAATGAGCAGTTCTTC. The J gene is TRBJ2-1, the V gene TRBV4-1, with D hard to call. The CDR3 is 18 amino acids. Germline assignment: CDR1 MGHRA and CDR2 YSYEKL. V gave up 0 bases and J gave up 0 bases, with 15 bases separating them.

This chain uses TRBV11-2 with TRBJ2-3; D is unclear. The germline V gene encodes CDR1 SGHAT and CDR2 FQNNGV. V gave up 7 bases and J gave up 0 bases, with 14 bases separating them. This CDR3 region has 15 residues. Here the CDR3 reads CASTPWGSSTDTQYF. CDR3 coding DNA: TGTGCCAGCACCCCATGGGGTTCTAGCACAGATACGCAGTATTTT.

This clonotype was observed a handful of times. Written as DNA, the CDR3 is TGTGCCATCAGTGAGTCGGCAGGCAAGAGCTCCTACGAGCAGTACTTC. Residues: CAISESAGKSSYEQYF. The chain is built from TRBV10-3 and TRBJ2-7; D is unresolved. Germline CDR1 ENHRY, CDR2 SYGVKD. The V gene lost 0 bases and the J gene lost 0 bases, with 12 bases spanning the gap. The CDR3 has 16 residues.

This clonotype came up a few times. The chain joins TRBV29-1 to TRBJ1-2; D is unclear. Trimming cost V 4 bases and J 4 bases, with 13 bases left between them. The germline CDR1 and CDR2 sequences are SQVTM and ANQGSEA. This CDR3 spans 13 amino acids. The CDR3 spells CSVVVAQFYGYTF. DNA of the CDR3: TGCAGCGTTGTGGTTGCACAGTTCTATGGCTACACCTTC.

This clonotype was recorded many times. The chain combines TRBV20-1 with TRBJ2-7; TRBD1 might be the D (5 bases). The CDR3 has 13 amino acids. Germline CDR1 and CDR2: DFQATT and SNEGSKA (reference sequence). V was shortened by 6 bases and J by 3 bases, with 15 bases between the two germline ends. This chain's CDR3 is CSASGPGFYEQYF. CDR3 bases: TGCAGTGCATCAGGGCCCGGATTCTACGAGCAGTACTTC.

J is TRBJ1-5 and V is TRBV30, with D possibly being TRBD1 (5 bases). From germline, CDR1 is GTSNPN and CDR2 SVGIG (reference sequence). The V gene lost 2 bases and the J gene lost 1 base, with 15 bases spanning the gap. The CDR3 covers 16 residues. The DNA for the CDR3 is TGTGCCTGGAGTCCTGAGGGGCGCGGGAGCAATCAGCCCCAGCATTTT. Its translation is CAWSPEGRGSNQPQHF.

V usage is TRBV2 and J usage is TRBJ2-6; no definite D call. CDR3 length equals 15 residues. Germline CDR1 reads SNHLY; CDR2 reads FYNNEI. V was shortened by 4 bases and J by 2 bases, with 9 bases between the two germline ends. CDR3 in amino acids: CASSALPAGANVLTF. CDR3 sequence (DNA): TGTGCCAGCAGTGCCCTTCCGGCTGGGGCCAACGTCCTGACTTTC. The whole variable domain, remainder taken from reference TRBV2 and TRBJ2-6, is EPEVTQTPSHQVTQMGQEVILRCVPISNHLYFYWYRQILGQKVEFLVSFYNNEISEKSEIFDDQFSVERPDGSNFTLKIRSTKLEDSAMYFCASSALPAGANVLTFGAGSRLTVL.

V gene TRBV7-6 combines with J gene TRBJ1-1; D call uncertain. Trimming removed 1 base at V and 1 base at J, with 10 bases between. CDR1 and CDR2 from the germline V gene are SGHVS and FNYEAQ. The length of the CDR3 is 15 residues. As DNA, the CDR3 is TGTGCCAGCAGCTTAGGAATCCACACGAACACTGAAGCTTTCTTT. Its protein product is CASSLGIHTNTEAFF.

This clonotype was detected a few times. The genes are TRBV28 and TRBJ1-2, with D hard to call. Trimming pared 4 bases from V and 0 bases from J, leaving 9 bases between. The length of the CDR3 is 14 residues. Germline V lookup: CDR1 MDHEN, CDR2 SYDVKM. The CDR3 DNA is TGTGCCAGCAGTTGGGGAAAAACTAACTATGGCTACACCTTC. Translated: CASSWGKTNYGYTF.

This clonotype was counted once. The chain links TRBV6-2 or TRBV6-3 to TRBJ1-1; D is ambiguous. CDR3 length: 11 amino acids. Germline assignment: CDR1 MNHEY and CDR2 SVGEGT. Trimming cost V 6 bases and J 6 bases, with 8 bases left between them. The CDR3 DNA sequence: TGTGCCAGCAGAACTAGAGCTGAAGCTTTCTTT. Encoded protein: CASRTRAEAFF.

This chain uses TRBV29-1 with TRBJ2-1, with D tentatively TRBD2 (5 bases). The closer fit of TRBJ2-7 to the DNA end suggests the J call may be wrong. The V gene's germline CDR1 is SQVTM and CDR2 ANQGSEA. The CDR3 has 14 residues. The DNA for the CDR3 is TGCAGCTTTACCAGGAGCGGTTCCTACAATGGGCAGTACTTC. It codes for CSFTRSGSYNGQYF.

The rearrangement links TRBV12-3 or TRBV12-4 to TRBJ1-1, with TRBD1 matching over 8 bases. V trimming: 7 bases; J trimming: 3 bases; junction bases outside the gene matches: 7. This CDR3 comprises 14 residues. CDR3 coding DNA: TGTGCCAGCACCTGGGCAGGGGGCCACACTGAAGCTTTCTTT. Translation: CASTWAGGHTEAFF.